This TCR beta chain was identified during a study of beta chain features in type 1 diabetes. Whole-study findings and limits: Type 1 diabetes patients showed fewer insertions and more deletions at VDJ junctions. Any role of HLA type in TCRB rearrangement remained unresolved here. The study found moderately but significantly shorter TCRB CDR3s in all four CD4+ subsets of Type 1 diabetes patients. Any PCR bias toward short templates would affect both groups alike.

J gave up 3 bases and V 7 bases, and 8 bases lay outside the gene matches. CDR3 size: 15 residues. CDR1 is LNHDA and CDR2 is SQIVND in the germline V gene (reference sequence). The whole isolated RNA underwent reverse transcription, so sequencing captured expressed TCRB transcripts. Only in-frame clones appear in the TCRdb table, and some are missing; sequencing was by immunoSEQ multiplex PCR. The table has approximately 730,000 clones, about an eighth seen once. This clone was counted between two and nine times. Its cognate antigen is unknown. Staining for CD45RO/CCR7/CD25/CD127/CD95/CD27 allowed sorting of CD4+ naive, central memory, regulatory and stem cell-like memory cells.

The rearrangement joins TRBV19 to TRBJ2-4, with TRBD1 identical over 8 bases. This TCR was recovered from a man between 18 and 29 years old with type 1 diabetes. The sequencing input was naive CD4+ T cells from blood. CDR3 DNA: TGTGCCAGTACCACCGGACAGGGCGACAAAAACATTCAGTACTTC. It translates to CASTTGQGDKNIQYF.